The T cell receptor beta chain described here comes from a study of cytomegalovirus exposure and HLA in healthy donors. The CDR3 consists of 15 residues. CDR1 is LNHDA, CDR2 SQIVND, per germline (reference sequence). Germline trimming cut 5 bases from V and 3 bases from J; bases unmatched to any gene: 6. The PCR was carried out with 60 Vbeta primers and 13 Jbeta primers. TCRdb keeps only in-frame clones here, not all; method: immunoSEQ multiplex PCR. The sample has some 130,000 clones. The chain combines TRBV19 with TRBJ2-3, with TRBD2 identical over 9 bases. The sample consisted of PBMCs. The TCR sequence derives from a woman between 35 and 50 years old in good health and CMV-seropositive. The CDR3, as DNA: TGTGCCAGTAGTGTAGGACTAGCGACGACAGATACGCAGTATTTT. As protein: CASSVGLATTDTQYF.